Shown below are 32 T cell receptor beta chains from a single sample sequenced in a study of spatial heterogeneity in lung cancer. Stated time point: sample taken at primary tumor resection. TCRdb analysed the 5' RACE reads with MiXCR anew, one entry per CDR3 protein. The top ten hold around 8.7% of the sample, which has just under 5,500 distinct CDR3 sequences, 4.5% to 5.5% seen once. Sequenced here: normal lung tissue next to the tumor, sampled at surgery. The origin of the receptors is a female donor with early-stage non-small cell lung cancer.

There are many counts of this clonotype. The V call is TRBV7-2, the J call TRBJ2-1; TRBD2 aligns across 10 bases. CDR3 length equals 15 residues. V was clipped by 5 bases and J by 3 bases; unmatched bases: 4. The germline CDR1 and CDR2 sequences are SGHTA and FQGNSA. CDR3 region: CASSARLAGYNEQFF. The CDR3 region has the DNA TGTGCCAGCAGCGCGAGACTAGCGGGCTACAATGAGCAGTTCTTC.

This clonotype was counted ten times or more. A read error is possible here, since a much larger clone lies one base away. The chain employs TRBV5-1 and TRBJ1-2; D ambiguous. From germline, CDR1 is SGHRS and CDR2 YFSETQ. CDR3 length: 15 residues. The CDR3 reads CASSLVSRQSYGYNF. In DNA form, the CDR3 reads TGCGCCAGCAGCTTGGTTTCGCGTCAGAGCTATGGCTACAACTTC. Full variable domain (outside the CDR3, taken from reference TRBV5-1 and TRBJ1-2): KAGVTQTPRYLIKTRGQQVTLSCSPISGHRSVSWYQQTPGQGLQFLFEYFSETQRNKGNFPGRFSGRQFSNSRSEMNVSTLELGDSALYLCASSLVSRQSYGYNFGSGTRLTVV.

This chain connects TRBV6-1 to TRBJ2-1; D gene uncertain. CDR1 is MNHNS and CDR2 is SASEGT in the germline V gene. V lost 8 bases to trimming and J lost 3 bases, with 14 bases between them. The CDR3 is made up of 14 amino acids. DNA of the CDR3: TGTGCCAGCTCTTCTGGCAGGAACTACAATGAGCAGTTCTTC. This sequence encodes CASSSGRNYNEQFF.

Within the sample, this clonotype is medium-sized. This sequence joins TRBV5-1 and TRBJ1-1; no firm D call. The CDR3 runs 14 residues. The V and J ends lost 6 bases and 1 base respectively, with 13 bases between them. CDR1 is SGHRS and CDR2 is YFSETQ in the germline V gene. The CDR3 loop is CASKWRTENTEAFF. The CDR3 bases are TGCGCCAGCAAATGGAGGACGGAGAACACTGAAGCTTTCTTT.

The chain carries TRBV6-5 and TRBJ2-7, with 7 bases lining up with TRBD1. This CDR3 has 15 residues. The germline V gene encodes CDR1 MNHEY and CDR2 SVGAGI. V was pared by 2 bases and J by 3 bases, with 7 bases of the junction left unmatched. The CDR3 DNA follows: TGTGCCAGCAGTTACGACCCGGGACAGAGCTACGAGCAGTACTTC. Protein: CASSYDPGQSYEQYF.

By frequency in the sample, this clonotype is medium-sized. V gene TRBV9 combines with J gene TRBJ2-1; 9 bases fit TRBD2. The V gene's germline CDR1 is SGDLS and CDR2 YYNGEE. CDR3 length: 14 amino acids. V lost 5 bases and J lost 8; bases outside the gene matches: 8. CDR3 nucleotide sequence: TGTGCCAGCAGTACACGGACTAGCGTCGATGAGCAGTTCTTC. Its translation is CASSTRTSVDEQFF.

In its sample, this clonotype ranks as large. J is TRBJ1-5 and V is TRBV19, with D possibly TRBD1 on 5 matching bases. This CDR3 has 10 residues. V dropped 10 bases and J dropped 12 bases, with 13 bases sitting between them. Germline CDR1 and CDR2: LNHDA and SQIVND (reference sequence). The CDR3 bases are TGTGCCACGGGGGACTTGCGCCAGCATTTT. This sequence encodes CATGDLRQHF.

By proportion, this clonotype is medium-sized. Here the CDR3 DNA reads TGTGCCAGCAGCTTGGGGACTAGCGGGCTACCAAGCTCCTACGAGCAGTACTTC. The encoded protein is CASSLGTSGLPSSYEQYF. The chain has TRBV5-8 and TRBJ2-7; 11 positions match TRBD2. V was clipped by 0 bases and J by 0 bases; unmatched bases: 8. The CDR3 consists of 18 residues. Germline CDR1 reads SGHTS; CDR2 reads YDEGEE.

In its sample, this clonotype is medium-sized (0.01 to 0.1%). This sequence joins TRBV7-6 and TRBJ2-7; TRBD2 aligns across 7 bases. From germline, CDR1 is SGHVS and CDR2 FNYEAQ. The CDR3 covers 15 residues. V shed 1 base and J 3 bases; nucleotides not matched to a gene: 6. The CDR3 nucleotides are TGTGCCAGCAGCTTAGAGGGCGGGAGATTCTACGAGCAGTACTTC. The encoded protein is CASSLEGGRFYEQYF.

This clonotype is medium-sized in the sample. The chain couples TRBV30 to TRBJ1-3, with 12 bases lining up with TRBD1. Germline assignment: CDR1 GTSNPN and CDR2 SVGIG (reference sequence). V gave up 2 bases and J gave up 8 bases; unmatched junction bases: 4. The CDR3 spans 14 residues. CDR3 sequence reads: CAWSSGQGAYTIYF. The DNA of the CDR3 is TGTGCCTGGAGTTCGGGACAGGGGGCTTACACCATATATTTT.

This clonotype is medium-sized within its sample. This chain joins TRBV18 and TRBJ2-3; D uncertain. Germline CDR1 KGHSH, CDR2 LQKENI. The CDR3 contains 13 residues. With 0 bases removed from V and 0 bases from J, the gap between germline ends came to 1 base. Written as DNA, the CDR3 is TGTGCCAGCTCACCACCTAGCACAGATACGCAGTATTTT. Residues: CASSPPSTDTQYF.

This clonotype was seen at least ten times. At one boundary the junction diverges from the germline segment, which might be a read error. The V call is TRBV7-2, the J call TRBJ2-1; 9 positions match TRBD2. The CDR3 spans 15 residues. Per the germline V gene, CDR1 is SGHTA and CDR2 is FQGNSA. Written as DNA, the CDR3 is TGTGCCAGCAGTTTAGCGGGAGTCACCTACAATGAGCAGTTCTTC. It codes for CASSLAGVTYNEQFF.

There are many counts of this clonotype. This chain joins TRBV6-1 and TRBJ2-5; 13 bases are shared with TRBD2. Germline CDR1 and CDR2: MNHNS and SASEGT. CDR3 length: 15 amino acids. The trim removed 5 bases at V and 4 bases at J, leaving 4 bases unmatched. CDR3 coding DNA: TGTGCCAGCAGTCAACTAGCGGGAGGGCCAGAGACCCAGTACTTC. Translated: CASSQLAGGPETQYF.

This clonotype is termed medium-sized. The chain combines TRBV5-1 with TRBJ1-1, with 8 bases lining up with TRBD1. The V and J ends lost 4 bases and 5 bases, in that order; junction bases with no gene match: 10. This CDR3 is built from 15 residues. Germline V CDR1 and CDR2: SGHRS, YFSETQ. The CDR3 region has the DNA TGCGCCAGCAGCCAACAGACAGGGGCGGCGACTGAAGCTTTCTTT. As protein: CASSQQTGAATEAFF.

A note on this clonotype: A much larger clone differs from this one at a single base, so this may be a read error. The CDR3 region is CASSISDRSYNEQFF. The DNA of the CDR3 is TGTGCCAGTAGTATCAGTGACAGATCCTACAATGAGCAGTTCTTC. This sequence joins TRBV19 and TRBJ2-1; the D gene is possibly TRBD1 (5 bases). The CDR3 covers 15 residues. CDR1 is LNHDA, CDR2 SQIVND, per germline (reference sequence). V lost 3 bases and J lost 1, with 10 bases in between.

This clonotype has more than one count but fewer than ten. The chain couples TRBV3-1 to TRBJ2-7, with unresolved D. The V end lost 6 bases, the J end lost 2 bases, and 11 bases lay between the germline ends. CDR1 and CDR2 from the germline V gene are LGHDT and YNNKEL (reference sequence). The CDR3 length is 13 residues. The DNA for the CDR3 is TGTGCCAGCAGTTCGGCTGACACCTACGAGCAGTACTTC. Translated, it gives CASSSADTYEQYF.

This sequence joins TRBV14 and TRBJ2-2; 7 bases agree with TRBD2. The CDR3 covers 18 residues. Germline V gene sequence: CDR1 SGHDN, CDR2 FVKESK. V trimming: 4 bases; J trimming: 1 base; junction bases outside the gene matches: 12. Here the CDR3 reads CASSLLASGGLNTGELFF. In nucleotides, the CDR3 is TGTGCCAGCAGCCTCCTAGCCTCGGGAGGTCTGAACACCGGGGAGCTGTTTTTT. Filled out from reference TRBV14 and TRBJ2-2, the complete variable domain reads EAGVTQFPSHSVIEKGQTVTLRCDPISGHDNLYWYRRVMGKEIKFLLHFVKESKQDESGMPNNRFLAERTGGTYSTLKVQPAELEDSGVYFCASSLLASGGLNTGELFFGEGSRLTVL.

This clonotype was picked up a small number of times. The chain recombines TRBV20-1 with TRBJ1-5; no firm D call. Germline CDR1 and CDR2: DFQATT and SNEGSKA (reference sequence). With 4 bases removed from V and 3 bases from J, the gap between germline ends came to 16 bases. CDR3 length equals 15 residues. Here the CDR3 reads CSANSGQELNQPQHF. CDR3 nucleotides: TGCAGTGCTAACTCGGGTCAGGAACTCAATCAGCCCCAGCATTTT.

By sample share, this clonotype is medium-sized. CDR3 amino acids: CASSFQGDVTEAFF. CDR3 sequence (DNA): TGCGCCAGCAGCTTCCAGGGGGACGTCACTGAAGCTTTCTTT. The chain employs TRBV5-1 and TRBJ1-1; TRBD1 aligns across 7 bases. The CDR3 is made up of 14 amino acids. Trimming took 2 bases from V and 4 from J; bases not matched to a gene: 5. CDR1 is SGHRS, CDR2 YFSETQ, per germline.

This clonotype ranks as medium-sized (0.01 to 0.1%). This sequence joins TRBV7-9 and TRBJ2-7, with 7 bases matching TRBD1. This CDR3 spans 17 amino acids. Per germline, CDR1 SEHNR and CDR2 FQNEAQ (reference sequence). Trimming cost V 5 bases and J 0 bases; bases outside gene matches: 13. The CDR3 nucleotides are TGTGCCAGCAGCCCGATTCGACAGGGCTCATTCTCCTACGAGCAGTACTTC. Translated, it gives CASSPIRQGSFSYEQYF.

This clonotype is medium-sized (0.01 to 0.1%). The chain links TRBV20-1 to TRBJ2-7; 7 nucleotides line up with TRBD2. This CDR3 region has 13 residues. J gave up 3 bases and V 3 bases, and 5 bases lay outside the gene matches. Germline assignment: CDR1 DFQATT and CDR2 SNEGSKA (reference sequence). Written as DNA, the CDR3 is TGCAGTGCTAGTTATGCTAGCGGCTACGAGCAGTACTTC. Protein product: CSASYASGYEQYF.

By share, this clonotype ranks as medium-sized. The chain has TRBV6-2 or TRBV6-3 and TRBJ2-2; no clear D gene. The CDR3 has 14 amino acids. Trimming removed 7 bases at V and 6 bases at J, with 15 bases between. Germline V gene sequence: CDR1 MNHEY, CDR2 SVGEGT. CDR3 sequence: CASMVRTPAGELFF. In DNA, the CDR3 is TGTGCCAGCATGGTCCGGACCCCGGCCGGGGAGCTGTTTTTT.

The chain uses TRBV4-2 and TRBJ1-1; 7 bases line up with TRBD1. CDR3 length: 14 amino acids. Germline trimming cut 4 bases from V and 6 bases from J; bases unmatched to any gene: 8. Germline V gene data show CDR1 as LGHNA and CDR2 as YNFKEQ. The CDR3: CASSLHDRAPEAFF. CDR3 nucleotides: TGTGCCAGCAGCCTTCACGACAGGGCTCCTGAAGCTTTCTTT.

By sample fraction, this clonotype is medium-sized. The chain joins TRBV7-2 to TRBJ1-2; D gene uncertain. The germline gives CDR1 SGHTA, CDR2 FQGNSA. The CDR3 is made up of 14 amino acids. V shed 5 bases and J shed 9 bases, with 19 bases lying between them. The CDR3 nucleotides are TGTGCCAGCAGCCGGGCAAGGCAGGCCCTTAGCTACACCTTC. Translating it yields CASSRARQALSYTF.

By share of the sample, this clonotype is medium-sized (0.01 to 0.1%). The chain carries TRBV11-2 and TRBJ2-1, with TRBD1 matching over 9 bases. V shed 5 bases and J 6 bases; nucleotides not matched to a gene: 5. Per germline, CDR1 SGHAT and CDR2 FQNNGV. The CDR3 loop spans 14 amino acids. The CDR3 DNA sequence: TGTGCCAGCAGCCATGGGGACAGGGTCAATGAGCAGTTCTTC. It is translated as CASSHGDRVNEQFF.

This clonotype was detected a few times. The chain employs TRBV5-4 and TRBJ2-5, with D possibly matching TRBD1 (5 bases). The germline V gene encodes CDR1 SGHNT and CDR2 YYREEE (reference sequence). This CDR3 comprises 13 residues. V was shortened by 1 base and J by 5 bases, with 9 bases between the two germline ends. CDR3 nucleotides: TGTGCCAGCAGCTTGAAGACAGTGGAGACCCAGTACTTC. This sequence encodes CASSLKTVETQYF.

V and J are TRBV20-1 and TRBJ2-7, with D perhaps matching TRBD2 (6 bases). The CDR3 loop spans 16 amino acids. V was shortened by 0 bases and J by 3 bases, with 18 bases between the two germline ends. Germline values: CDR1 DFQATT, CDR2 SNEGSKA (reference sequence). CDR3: CSARDPTRGGDYEQYF. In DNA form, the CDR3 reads TGCAGTGCTAGAGATCCCACTCGGGGAGGAGACTACGAGCAGTACTTC.

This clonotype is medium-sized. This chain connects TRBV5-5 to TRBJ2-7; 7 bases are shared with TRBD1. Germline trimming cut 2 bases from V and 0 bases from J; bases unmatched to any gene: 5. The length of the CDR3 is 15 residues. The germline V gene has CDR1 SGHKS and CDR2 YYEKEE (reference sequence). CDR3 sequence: CASSFLRDSSYEQYF. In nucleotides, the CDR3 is TGTGCCAGCAGCTTCCTCCGGGACAGCTCCTACGAGCAGTACTTC.

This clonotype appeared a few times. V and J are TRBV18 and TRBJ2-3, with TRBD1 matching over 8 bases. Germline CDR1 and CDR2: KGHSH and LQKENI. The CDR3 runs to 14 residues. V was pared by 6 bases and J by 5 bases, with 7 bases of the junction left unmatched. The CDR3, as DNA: TGTGCCAGCTCTCGAGAGGGGACAGGAGATACGCAGTATTTT. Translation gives CASSREGTGDTQYF. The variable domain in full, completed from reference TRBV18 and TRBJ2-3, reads NAGVMQNPRHLVRRRGQEARLRCSPMKGHSHVYWYRQLPEEGLKFMVYLQKENIIDESGMPKERFSAEFPKEGPSILRIQQVVRGDSAAYFCASSREGTGDTQYFGPGTRLTVL.

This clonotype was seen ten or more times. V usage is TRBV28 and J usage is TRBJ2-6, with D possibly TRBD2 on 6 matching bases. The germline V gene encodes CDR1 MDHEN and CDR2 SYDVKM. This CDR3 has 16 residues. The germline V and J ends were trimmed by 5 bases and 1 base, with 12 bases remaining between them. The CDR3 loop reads CASSVPGESGANVLTF. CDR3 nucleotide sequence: TGTGCCAGCAGTGTTCCGGGAGAGTCTGGGGCCAACGTCCTGACTTTC.

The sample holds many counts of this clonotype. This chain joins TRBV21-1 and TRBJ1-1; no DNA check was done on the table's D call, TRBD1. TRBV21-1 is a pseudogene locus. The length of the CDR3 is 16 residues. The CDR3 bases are TGTGCCAGCAGCGTCGACAGGGGGTCAGGAGGCACTGAAGCTTTCTTT. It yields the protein CASSVDRGSGGTEAFF.

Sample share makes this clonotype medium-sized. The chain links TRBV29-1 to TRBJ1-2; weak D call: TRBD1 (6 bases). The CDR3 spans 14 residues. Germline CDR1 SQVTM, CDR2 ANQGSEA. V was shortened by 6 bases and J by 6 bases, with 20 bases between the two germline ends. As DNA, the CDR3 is TGCAGCGTAGCTACGACAGGCCCAGGGGATGGCTACACCTTC. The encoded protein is CSVATTGPGDGYTF.